A selection of T cell receptor beta chains follows, all from one sample in a study of technical replicates of blood from a handful of donors. Clones were read by immunoSEQ multiplex PCR, and TCRdb kept only the in-frame ones, dropping some. The repertoire includes 95,000 or so clones, 85% to 95% of them detected once, and about 0.3% sits in the top ten. Source material: T cells isolated from PBMCs. The receptors originated from a human donor in good health. Both conserved end residues are part of each CDR3. Each record gives: D gene, clone size, J gene, V gene, CDR3 length, CDR3 DNA, CDR3 protein. The D gene is left open where the match is weak. Size is stated for part of the rows, as once, few or many counts, or as a class when the clone is expanded.

D: TRBD1; size: -; J: TRBJ2-7; V: TRBV6-1; length: 15; DNA: TGTGCCAGCGACAGGATCGGGCAGGGGGCCTACGAGCAGTACTTC; CDR3: CASDRIGQGAYEQYF
D: TRBD2; size: -; J: TRBJ2-1; V: TRBV7-9; length: 15; DNA: TGTGCCGGACCGAAGACGGGAGGGCCGGGCAATGAGCAGTTCTTC; CDR3: CAGPKTGGPGNEQFF
D: -; size: -; J: TRBJ2-7; V: TRBV20-1; length: 11; DNA: TGCAGTGCTAGAAGGGGGTACGAGCAGTACTTC; CDR3: CSARRGYEQYF
D: -; size: once; J: TRBJ2-7; V: TRBV5-1; length: 14; DNA: TGCGCCAGCAGCGAAGCACTAGGTGTTTACGAGCAGTACTTC; CDR3: CASSEALGVYEQYF
D: -; size: -; J: TRBJ2-1; V: TRBV15; length: 15; DNA: TGTGCCACCAGCCCCCAGCGGGCAATAACCAATGAGCAGTTCTTC; CDR3: CATSPQRAITNEQFF
D: TRBD1; size: -; J: TRBJ1-2; V: TRBV9; length: 15; DNA: TGTGCCAGCAGCTCGAGTACAGGGGTGGGCTATGGCTACACCTTC; CDR3: CASSSSTGVGYGYTF
D: TRBD1; size: -; J: TRBJ1-2; V: TRBV4-3; length: 17; DNA: TGCGCCAGCAGCCAGATAGGGACAGGGAGACCGAACTATGGCTACACCTTC; CDR3: CASSQIGTGRPNYGYTF
D: -; size: -; J: TRBJ1-5; V: TRBV7-2; length: 12; DNA: TGTGCCAGCAGCTCCAATAGACAGCCCCAGCATTTT; CDR3: CASSSNRQPQHF
D: -; size: -; J: TRBJ1-1; V: TRBV19; length: 11; DNA: TGTGCCAGTAGCGGGAACACTGAAGCTTTCTTT; CDR3: CASSGNTEAFF
D: TRBD2; size: -; J: TRBJ2-7; V: TRBV19; length: 15; DNA: TGTGCCAGTAGTATAGGCGGGAGTGGCTTCTACGAGCAGTACTTC; CDR3: CASSIGGSGFYEQYF
D: -; size: -; J: TRBJ2-3; V: TRBV7-3; length: 13; DNA: TGTGCCAGCAGCTTAGCAGGGGCAGATACGCAGTATTTT; CDR3: CASSLAGADTQYF
D: TRBD2; size: -; J: TRBJ2-1; V: TRBV4-3; length: 16; DNA: TGCGCCAGCAGCCAATTACTAGCGGGAGGGCGGAATGAGCAGTTCTTC; CDR3: CASSQLLAGGRNEQFF
D: -; size: -; J: TRBJ1-1; V: TRBV5-1; length: 14; DNA: TGCGCCAGCAGCTTGGGGACAGTGAACACTGAAGCTTTCTTT; CDR3: CASSLGTVNTEAFF
D: -; size: -; J: TRBJ2-1; V: TRBV20-1; length: 10; DNA: TGCAGTGCCGGAGCGGTCGAGCAGTTCTTC; CDR3: CSAGAVEQFF
D: -; size: -; J: TRBJ2-6; V: TRBV5-1; length: 15; DNA: TGCGCCAGCAGCTTATCGGGGTCTGGGGCCAACGTCCTGACTTTC; CDR3: CASSLSGSGANVLTF
D: TRBD2; size: once; J: TRBJ2-7; V: TRBV2; length: 13; DNA: TGTGCCGGAGGAAGCGGGAGTTCTTGGGAGCAGTACTTC; CDR3: CAGGSGSSWEQYF
D: TRBD2; size: -; J: TRBJ2-1; V: TRBV5-8; length: 15; DNA: TGTGCCAGCAACCCCCCGGGAGGGCCCATTAGTGAGCAGTTCTTC; CDR3: CASNPPGGPISEQFF
D: TRBD2; size: -; J: TRBJ2-7; V: TRBV9; length: 17; DNA: TGTGCCAGCAGTGGAGGGGGGCTAGCGGGAAGTTCCTACGAGCAGTACTTC; CDR3: CASSGGGLAGSSYEQYF
D: TRBD2; size: -; J: TRBJ2-1; V: TRBV7-3; length: 15; DNA: TGTGCCAGCAGCTCCCCGGGACTAGGGGCCAATGAGCAGTTCTTC; CDR3: CASSSPGLGANEQFF
D: TRBD1; size: -; J: TRBJ1-5; V: TRBV15; length: 18; DNA: TGTGCCACCTCAAGGGGGCCAGGGGGTGGCGTTGACAATCAGCCCCAGCATTTT; CDR3: CATSRGPGGGVDNQPQHF
D: -; size: -; J: TRBJ1-1; V: TRBV27; length: 14; DNA: TGTGCCAGCAGTTTCCAGGGAATGGGGACTGAAGCTTTCTTT; CDR3: CASSFQGMGTEAFF
D: TRBD1; size: -; J: TRBJ1-4; V: TRBV5-1; length: 14; DNA: TGCGCCAGCAGCCAGGGGGTTAATAATGAAAAACTGTTTTTT; CDR3: CASSQGVNNEKLFF
D: -; size: -; J: TRBJ1-5; V: TRBV27; length: 15; DNA: TGTGCCAGCAGTCCCCCTACGGGGTGGGATCAGCCCCAGCATTTT; CDR3: CASSPPTGWDQPQHF
D: -; size: once; J: TRBJ2-6; V: TRBV4-3; length: 20; DNA: TGCGCCAGCAGCCAAGATATTTGGACTCCTATTTTCTCTGGGGCCAACGTCCTGACTTTC; CDR3: CASSQDIWTPIFSGANVLTF
D: -; size: -; J: TRBJ1-4; V: TRBV4-1; length: 15; DNA: TGCGCCAGCAGCACCCAGGTATCAACTAATGAAAAACTGTTTTTT; CDR3: CASSTQVSTNEKLFF
D: -; size: -; J: TRBJ1-4; V: TRBV4-2; length: 17; DNA: TGTGCCAGCAGCCCGCGAAGCCTCAGGGGCGTTGGTGAAAAACTGTTTTTT; CDR3: CASSPRSLRGVGEKLFF
D: TRBD2; size: -; J: TRBJ2-5; V: TRBV30; length: 15; DNA: TGTGCCTGGAGTGTACCTAGCGGGACGGGTAAGACCCAGTACTTC; CDR3: CAWSVPSGTGKTQYF
D: TRBD1; size: -; J: TRBJ1-2; V: TRBV6-5; length: 13; DNA: TGTGCCAGCAGCCTAGGGACAGGGGGTGGCTACACCTTC; CDR3: CASSLGTGGGYTF
D: TRBD2; size: -; J: TRBJ2-2; V: TRBV5-1; length: 14; DNA: TGCGCCAGCAGCTTGCAGCGGGAGGACGGGGAGCTGTTTTTT; CDR3: CASSLQREDGELFF
D: -; size: -; J: TRBJ2-7; V: TRBV6-6; length: 12; DNA: TGTGCCAGCAGTTATCAGGGCTACGAGCAGTACTTC; CDR3: CASSYQGYEQYF
D: -; size: -; J: TRBJ2-3; V: TRBV7-2; length: 12; DNA: TGTGCCAGCAGCGGGGACACGCGCACGCAGTATTTT; CDR3: CASSGDTRTQYF
D: -; size: -; J: TRBJ1-4; V: TRBV5-1; length: 14; DNA: TGCGCCAGCAGCTTGGGGCAGGTTAATGAAAAACTGTTTTTT; CDR3: CASSLGQVNEKLFF
D: TRBD2; size: -; J: TRBJ2-7; V: TRBV6-6; length: 15; DNA: TGTGCCAGCAGTCAGCTGCTAGCGGGAGAAGGGGAGCAGTACTTC; CDR3: CASSQLLAGEGEQYF
D: -; size: -; J: TRBJ2-3; V: TRBV6-5; length: 12; DNA: TGTGCCAGCAGTCAGCAGCGGGATACGCAGTATTTT; CDR3: CASSQQRDTQYF
D: -; size: -; J: TRBJ2-7; V: TRBV10-3; length: 11; DNA: TGTGCCATCAGTGAGTCCGACGAGCAGTACTTC; CDR3: CAISESDEQYF
D: -; size: -; J: TRBJ2-7; V: TRBV21-1; length: 22; DNA: TGTGCCAGCAGCCCTCACCGGTTACGTAGGACTAGCGGGAGTAGTGTCCGGTGCGAGCAGTACTTC; CDR3: CASSPHRLRRTSGSSVRCEQYF
D: -; size: -; J: TRBJ2-1; V: TRBV6-5; length: 11; DNA: TGTGCCAGCAGTCAAAACAATGAGCAGTTCTTC; CDR3: CASSQNNEQFF
D: TRBD1; size: once; J: TRBJ2-7; V: TRBV6-5; length: 15; DNA: TGTGCCAGCAGCCGCCTCCGGGACAGGGGGCTCGAGCAGTACTTC; CDR3: CASSRLRDRGLEQYF
D: -; size: -; J: TRBJ1-5; V: TRBV6-5; length: 14; DNA: TGTGCCAGCAGTTACACCCGGTACAATCAGCCCCAGCATTTT; CDR3: CASSYTRYNQPQHF
D: TRBD1; size: -; J: TRBJ1-2; V: TRBV19; length: 14; DNA: TGTGCCAGTAGTCGACAGGGAGGAGAGTATGGCTACACCTTC; CDR3: CASSRQGGEYGYTF
D: TRBD1; size: -; J: TRBJ2-2; V: TRBV6-1; length: 15; DNA: TGTGCCAGCAGTGTTGGGACAGGGAACACCGGGGAGCTGTTTTTT; CDR3: CASSVGTGNTGELFF
D: -; size: -; J: TRBJ2-5; V: TRBV10-1; length: 14; DNA: TGCGCCAGCAGTGAGTCGTATCGGGGAGAGACCCAGTACTTC; CDR3: CASSESYRGETQYF